This T cell receptor beta chain is from a study of human T cells and chemical hapten exposure. On the study more broadly: Per-sample TCR yields varied mainly from small pooled library volume differences.

Individual cDNA molecules each carried unique molecular identifiers attached by the library. The authors' processing: Around 91,000 TCRs per sample was the median, with a range of about 20,000 to 700,000. One entry per CDR3 protein results from TCRdb running MiXCR on the reads. These V and J calls rely on TCRdb rather than the paper's analysis. The sample lists about 120,000 distinct CDR3 sequences; around 8.5% were seen once. Blood, whole and unfractionated, served as the source for total RNA extraction. This CDR3 has 14 amino acids. Germline lookup yields CDR1 DFQATT and CDR2 SNEGSKA (reference sequence). V was cut by 1 base and J by 3 bases, with 12 bases left in between. On this clonotype: What it recognizes is unknown.

Study-wide findings and caveats: With regard to DPC sensitization, TCRs above 1 in 1000 frequency did not change.

Sequenced: whole blood. The genes are TRBV20-1 and TRBJ1-2; TRBD1 is a possible D gene (5 bases). The TCR comes from a human donor in good health. Some clones in this sample may be carry-over from other donors' samples. Written as DNA, the CDR3 is TGCAGTGCTAGAGTTCAGACAGAGGACTATGGCTACACCTTC. This sequence encodes CSARVQTEDYGYTF.